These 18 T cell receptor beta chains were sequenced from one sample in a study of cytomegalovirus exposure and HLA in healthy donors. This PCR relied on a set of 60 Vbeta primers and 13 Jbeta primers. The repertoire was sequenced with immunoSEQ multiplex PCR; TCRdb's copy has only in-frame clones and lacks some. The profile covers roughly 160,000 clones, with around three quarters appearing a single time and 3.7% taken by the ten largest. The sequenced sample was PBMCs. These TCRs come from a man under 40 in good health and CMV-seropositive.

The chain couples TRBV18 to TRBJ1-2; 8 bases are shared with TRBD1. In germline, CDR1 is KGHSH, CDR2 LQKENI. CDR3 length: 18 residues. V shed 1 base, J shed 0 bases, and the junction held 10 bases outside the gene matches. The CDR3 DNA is TGTGCCAGCTCACCACGAGACAGGGGAAGGATTTCTAACTATGGCTACACCTTC. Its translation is CASSPRDRGRISNYGYTF.

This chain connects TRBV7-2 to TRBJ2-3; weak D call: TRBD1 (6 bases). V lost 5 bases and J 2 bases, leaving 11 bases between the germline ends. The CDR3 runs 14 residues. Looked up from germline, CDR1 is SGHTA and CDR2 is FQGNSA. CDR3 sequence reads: CASSLGHATDTQYF. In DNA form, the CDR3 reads TGTGCCAGCAGCCTGGGACACGCCACAGATACGCAGTATTTT.

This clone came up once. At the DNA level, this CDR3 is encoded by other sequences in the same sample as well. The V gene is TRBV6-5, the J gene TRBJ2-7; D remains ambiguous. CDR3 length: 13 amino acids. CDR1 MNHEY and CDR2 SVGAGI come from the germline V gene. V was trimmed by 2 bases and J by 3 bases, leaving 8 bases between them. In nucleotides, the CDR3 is TGTGCCAGCAGTTACCGGAGCAGCTACGAGCAGTACTTC. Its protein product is CASSYRSSYEQYF.

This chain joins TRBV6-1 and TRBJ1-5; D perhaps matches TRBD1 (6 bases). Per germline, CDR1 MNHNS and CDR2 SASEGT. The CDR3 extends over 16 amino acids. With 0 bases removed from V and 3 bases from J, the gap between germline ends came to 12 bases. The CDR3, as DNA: TGTGCCAGCAGTGAAGCCCACACAGGGTACAATCAGCCCCAGCATTTT. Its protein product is CASSEAHTGYNQPQHF.

This chain's CDR3 is CASMGQVNEKLFF. In DNA, the CDR3 is TGTGCCAGCATGGGACAGGTTAATGAAAAACTGTTTTTT. The gene calls are TRBV2 and TRBJ1-4; TRBD1 aligns across 8 bases. The length of the CDR3 is 13 residues. J lost 4 bases, V lost 7 bases, and 2 bases had no gene match. CDR1 SNHLY and CDR2 FYNNEI come from the germline V gene.

CDR3 in DNA: TGTGCCAGCAGCTTATTCGGCAGGGGGGAAGAGACCCAGTACTTC. As protein: CASSLFGRGEETQYF. The chain couples TRBV7-2 to TRBJ2-5; TRBD1 is a possible D gene (7 bases). The CDR3 sequence is 15 residues long. The V gene lost 2 bases and the J gene lost 3 bases, with 13 bases spanning the gap. CDR1 SGHTA and CDR2 FQGNSA come from the germline V gene. The full variable domain, its missing parts supplied by reference TRBV7-2 and TRBJ2-5, is GAGVSQSPSNKVTEKGKDVELRCDPISGHTALYWYRQSLGQGLEFLIYFQGNSAPDKSGLPSDRFSAERTGGSVSTLTIQRTQQEDSAVYLCASSLFGRGEETQYFGPGTRLLVL.

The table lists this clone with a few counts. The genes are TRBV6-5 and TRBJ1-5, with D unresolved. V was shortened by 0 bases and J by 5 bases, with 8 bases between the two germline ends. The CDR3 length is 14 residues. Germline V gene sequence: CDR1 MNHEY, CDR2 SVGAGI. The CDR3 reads CASSYSDKYQPQHF. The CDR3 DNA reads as TGTGCCAGCAGTTACTCTGACAAGTATCAGCCCCAGCATTTT.

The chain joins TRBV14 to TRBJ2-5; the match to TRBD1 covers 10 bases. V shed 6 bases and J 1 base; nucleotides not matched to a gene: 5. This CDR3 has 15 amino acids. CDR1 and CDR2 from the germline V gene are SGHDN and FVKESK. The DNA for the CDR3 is TGTGCCAGCAGTTGGGACAGGGGATCCCAAGAGACCCAGTACTTC. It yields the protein CASSWDRGSQETQYF.

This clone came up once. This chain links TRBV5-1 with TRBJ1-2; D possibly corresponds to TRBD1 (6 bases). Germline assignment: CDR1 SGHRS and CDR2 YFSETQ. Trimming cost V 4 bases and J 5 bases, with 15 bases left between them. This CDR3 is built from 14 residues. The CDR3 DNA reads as TGCGCCAGCAGCCCCGCCAGGGGAGGGTATGGCTACACCTTC. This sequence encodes CASSPARGGYGYTF.

DNA of the CDR3: TGTGCCAGCGGAGGACAGTTGAACACTGAAGCTTTCTTT. This sequence encodes CASGGQLNTEAFF. The rearrangement uses TRBV2 and TRBJ1-1; D is perhaps TRBD1 (6 bases). V lost 8 bases to trimming and J lost 0 bases, with 10 bases between them. CDR1 is SNHLY and CDR2 is FYNNEI in the germline V gene. This CDR3 contains 13 residues.

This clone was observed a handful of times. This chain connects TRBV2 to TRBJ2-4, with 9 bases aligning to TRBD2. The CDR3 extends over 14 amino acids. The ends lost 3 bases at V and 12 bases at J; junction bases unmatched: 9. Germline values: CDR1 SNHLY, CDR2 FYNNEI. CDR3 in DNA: TGTGCCAGCAGTGAGACGGGACTAGCTGAGGGTCAGTACTTC. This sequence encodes CASSETGLAEGQYF.

The CDR3 DNA follows: TGTGCCAGCAGCCAGGGGGCAGGAAGCTCCTACGAGCAGTACTTC. It yields the protein CASSQGAGSSYEQYF. The chain has TRBV7-8 and TRBJ2-7; 8 bases are shared with TRBD1. CDR3 length: 15 amino acids. Germline lookup yields CDR1 SGHVS and CDR2 FQNEAQ. V was pared by 5 bases and J by 0 bases, with 6 bases of the junction left unmatched.

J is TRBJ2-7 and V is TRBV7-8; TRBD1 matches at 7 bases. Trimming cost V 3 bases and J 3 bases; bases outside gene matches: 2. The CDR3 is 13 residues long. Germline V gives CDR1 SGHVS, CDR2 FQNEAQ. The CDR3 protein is CASSLTGFYEQYF. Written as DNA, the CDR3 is TGTGCCAGCAGCTTGACAGGGTTCTACGAGCAGTACTTC.

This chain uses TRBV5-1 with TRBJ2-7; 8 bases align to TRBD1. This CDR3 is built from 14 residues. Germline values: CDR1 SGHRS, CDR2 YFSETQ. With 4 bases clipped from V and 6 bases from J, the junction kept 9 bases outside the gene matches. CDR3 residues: CASSRPTTGAEQYF. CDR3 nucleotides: TGCGCCAGCAGCCGCCCGACGACAGGGGCCGAGCAGTACTTC.

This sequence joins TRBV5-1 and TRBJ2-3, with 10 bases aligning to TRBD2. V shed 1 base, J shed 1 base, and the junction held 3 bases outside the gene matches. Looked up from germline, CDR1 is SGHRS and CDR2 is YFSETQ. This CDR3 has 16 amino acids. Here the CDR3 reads CASSLLLAGGTDTQYF. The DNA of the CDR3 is TGCGCCAGCAGCTTGCTTCTAGCGGGGGGCACAGATACGCAGTATTTT.

CDR3 sequence (DNA): TGTGCCAGCAGCTCCCCTTTGTCAGATACGCAGTATTTT. Amino acids: CASSSPLSDTQYF. The chain joins TRBV9 to TRBJ2-3; no clear D. Trimming left V 4 bases short and J 4 bases short, with 10 bases between. Germline CDR1 reads SGDLS; CDR2 reads YYNGEE. This CDR3 is 13 amino acids long. The full variable domain, completed using reference TRBV9 and TRBJ2-3, is DSGVTQTPKHLITATGQRVTLRCSPRSGDLSVYWYQQSLDQGLQFLIQYYNGEERAKGNILERFSAQQFPDLHSELNLSSLELGDSALYFCASSSPLSDTQYFGPGTRLTVL.

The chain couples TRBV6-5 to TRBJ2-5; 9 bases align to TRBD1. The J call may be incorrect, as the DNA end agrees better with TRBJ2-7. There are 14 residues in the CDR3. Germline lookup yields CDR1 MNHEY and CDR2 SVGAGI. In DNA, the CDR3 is TGTGCCAGCAACAGGGGGCGCGGGTCCCACGAGCAGTACTTC. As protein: CASNRGRGSHEQYF.

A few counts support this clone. The CDR3 region is CASSAGTGGFGEQYF. The CDR3 DNA follows: TGTGCCAGCAGCGCTGGGACAGGGGGCTTTGGCGAGCAGTACTTC. The V gene is TRBV7-8, the J gene TRBJ2-7, with 12 nucleotides matching TRBD1. CDR3 size: 15 residues. The germline V gene has CDR1 SGHVS and CDR2 FQNEAQ. V dropped 5 bases and J dropped 6; count of bases not matched to a gene: 8.